The T cell receptor (beta chain) under discussion was sequenced for a study of blood T cell repertoires in COVID-19 (dated by TCRdb to 2019 to 2021). With regard to the full study: The collaborator samples originated in the United States, Italy and Spain and spanned the acute and convalescent phases of COVID-19. The prospective study material was composed of cDNA or gDNA derived from T cells, B-cell-depleted T cells, or PBMCs. The dataset comprised deeply sampled blood TCRbeta repertoires from subjects exposed to, actively infected with, or recovered from COVID-19. The repertoires were released in a freely available public database intended as a resource for research on the immune response to SARS-CoV-2. The samples were drawn from the first 160 participants of the ongoing ImmuneRACE study and from 950 to 1,500 subjects provided by 6 global collaborators. Sample metadata almost always included a de-identified subject ID, COVID-19 status, age in years and sex. Where available, HLA class I and class II types were taken from metadata supplied by the sample provider and were not determined by assay-based typing.

Summary of the overall study and its limitations: The amount of clinical and demographic metadata varied by source and participant and was provided uncurated.

The CDR3, from cysteine to phenylalanine, totals 17 residues. Only the CDR3 DNA stays, 51 bases, in frame from base 1. CDR1 MNHEY and CDR2 SVGEGT are derived from the germline V gene. Trimming removed 5 bases from V and 2 bases from J; the gene matches leave 7 bases unexplained. To note about this clone: Its cognate antigen has yet to be identified. Base qualities are missing; no much larger clone stands one base away.

TCRbeta CDR3 regions were amplified from genomic DNA by means of the immunoSEQ Assay, a bias-controlled multiplex PCR. The source study handled its data this way. Within the assay, amplification of reference gene primers was used to estimate how many nucleated cells each sample contained. To quantify the absolute abundance of each unique TCRbeta CDR3 rearrangement, sequence reads were collapsed and filtered. Productive Simpson clonality was computed per sample as the square root of Simpson's diversity index over productive rearrangements. Drawn from immuneACCESS, this table holds only the in-frame rearrangements with V and J called that TCRdb kept. Clones are partly lost; checked studies trace under half to an unresolved V gene and leave the rest unexplained. For V, J and clone size, that table is used; D and trimming come from the DNA. This sample gives some 210,000 clones in total; around 83% of them show up just once. The top ten clonotypes cover less than 3.5% of the sample.

The collaborating institutions used their own protocols to collect whole blood in K2EDTA tubes. For TCRbeta analysis, collaborators shipped samples as frozen whole blood, isolated PBMCs, or DNA extracted from either of those sample types. The TCR originated in a man aged 45-65 years with active or convalescent COVID-19. The receptor chain draws on TRBV6-2 or TRBV6-3 and TRBJ2-3, with 13 middle bases fitting TRBD2. Sequencing input: peripheral blood. The DNA sequence follows: TGTGCCAGCAGTCTCCTCGGACTAGCGGGGGTCACAGATACGCAGTATTTT. Its coded protein is CASSLLGLAGVTDTQYF.